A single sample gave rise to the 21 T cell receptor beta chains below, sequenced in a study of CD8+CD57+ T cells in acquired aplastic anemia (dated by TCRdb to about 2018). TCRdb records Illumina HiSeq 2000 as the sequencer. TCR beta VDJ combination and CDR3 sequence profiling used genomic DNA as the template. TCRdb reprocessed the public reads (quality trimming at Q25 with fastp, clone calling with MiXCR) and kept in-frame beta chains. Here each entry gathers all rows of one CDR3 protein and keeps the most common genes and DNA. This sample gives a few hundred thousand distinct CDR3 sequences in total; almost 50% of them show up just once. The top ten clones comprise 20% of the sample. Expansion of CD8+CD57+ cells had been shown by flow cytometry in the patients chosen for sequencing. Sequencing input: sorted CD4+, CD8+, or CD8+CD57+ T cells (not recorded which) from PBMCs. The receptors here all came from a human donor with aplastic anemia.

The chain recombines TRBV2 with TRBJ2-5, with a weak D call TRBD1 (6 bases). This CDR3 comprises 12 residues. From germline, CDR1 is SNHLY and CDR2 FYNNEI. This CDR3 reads CAMQGSWETQYF. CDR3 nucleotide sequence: TGTGCTATGCAGGGGTCCTGGGAGACCCAGTACTTC.

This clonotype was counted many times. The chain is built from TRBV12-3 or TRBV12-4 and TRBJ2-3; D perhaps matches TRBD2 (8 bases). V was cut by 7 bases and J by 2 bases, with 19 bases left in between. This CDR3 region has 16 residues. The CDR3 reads CASTPGGGTDTDTQYF. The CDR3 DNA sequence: TGTGCCAGCACTCCGGGGGGGGGGACAGACACAGATACGCAGTATTTT.

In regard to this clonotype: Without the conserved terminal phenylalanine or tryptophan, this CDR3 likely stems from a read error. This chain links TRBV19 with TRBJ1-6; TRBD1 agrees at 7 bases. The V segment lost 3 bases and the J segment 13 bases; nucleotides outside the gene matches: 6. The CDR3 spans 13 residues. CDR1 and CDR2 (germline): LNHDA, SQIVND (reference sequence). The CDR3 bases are TGTGCCAGTAGTATGACGACAGGGAGCCCCCTCCACTCT. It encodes CASSMTTGSPLHS.

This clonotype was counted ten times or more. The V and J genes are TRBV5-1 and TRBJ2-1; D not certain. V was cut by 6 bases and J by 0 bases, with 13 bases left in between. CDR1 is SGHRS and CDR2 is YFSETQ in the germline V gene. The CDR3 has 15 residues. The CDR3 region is CASTGTPSSYNEQFF. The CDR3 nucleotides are TGCGCCAGCACGGGCACACCGAGCTCCTACAATGAGCAGTTCTTC.

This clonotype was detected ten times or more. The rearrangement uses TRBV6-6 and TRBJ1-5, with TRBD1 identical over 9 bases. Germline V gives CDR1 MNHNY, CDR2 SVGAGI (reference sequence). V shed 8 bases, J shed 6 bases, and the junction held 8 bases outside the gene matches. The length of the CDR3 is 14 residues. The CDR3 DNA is TGTGCCAGCGAGGGACAGGGACGCGGTCAGCCCCAGCATTTT. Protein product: CASEGQGRGQPQHF.

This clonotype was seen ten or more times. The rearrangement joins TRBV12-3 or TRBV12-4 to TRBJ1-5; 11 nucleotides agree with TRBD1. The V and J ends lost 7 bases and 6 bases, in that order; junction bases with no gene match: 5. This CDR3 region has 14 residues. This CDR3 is CASTRDRGGQPQHF. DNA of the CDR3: TGTGCCAGCACCAGGGACAGGGGGGGTCAGCCCCAGCATTTT.

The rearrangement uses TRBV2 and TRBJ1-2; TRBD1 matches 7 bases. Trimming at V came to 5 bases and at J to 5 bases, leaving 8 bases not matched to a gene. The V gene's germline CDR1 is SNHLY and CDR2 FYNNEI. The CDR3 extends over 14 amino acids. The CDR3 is CASSPREGQYGYTF. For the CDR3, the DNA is TGTGCCAGCAGTCCCAGGGAGGGACAGTATGGCTACACCTTC.

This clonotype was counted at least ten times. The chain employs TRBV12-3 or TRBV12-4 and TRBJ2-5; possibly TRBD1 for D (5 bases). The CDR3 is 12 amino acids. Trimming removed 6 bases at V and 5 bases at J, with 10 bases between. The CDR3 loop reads CASSISGETQYF. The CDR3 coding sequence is TGTGCCAGCAGCATCTCAGGGGAGACCCAGTACTTC.

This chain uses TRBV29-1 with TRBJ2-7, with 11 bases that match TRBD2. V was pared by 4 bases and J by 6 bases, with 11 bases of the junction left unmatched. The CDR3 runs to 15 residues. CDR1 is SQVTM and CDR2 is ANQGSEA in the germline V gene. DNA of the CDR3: TGCAGCGTTGTACTGCTAGCGGGAGGTGCCTCCGAGCAGTACTTC. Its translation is CSVVLLAGGASEQYF.

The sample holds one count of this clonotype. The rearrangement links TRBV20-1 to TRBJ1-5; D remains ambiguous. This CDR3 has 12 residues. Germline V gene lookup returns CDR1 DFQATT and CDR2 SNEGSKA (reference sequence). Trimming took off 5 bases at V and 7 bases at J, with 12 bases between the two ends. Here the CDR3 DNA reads TGCAGTGCTGGAAAGGCGGACCAGCCCCAGCATTTT. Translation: CSAGKADQPQHF.

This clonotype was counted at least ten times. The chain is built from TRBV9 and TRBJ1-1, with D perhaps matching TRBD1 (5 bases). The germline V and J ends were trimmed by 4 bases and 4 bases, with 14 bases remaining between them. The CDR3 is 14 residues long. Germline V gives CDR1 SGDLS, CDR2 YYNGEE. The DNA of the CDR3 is TGTGCCAGCAGCCCCCGGCGTGGGGGCACTGAAGCTTTCTTT. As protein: CASSPRRGGTEAFF.

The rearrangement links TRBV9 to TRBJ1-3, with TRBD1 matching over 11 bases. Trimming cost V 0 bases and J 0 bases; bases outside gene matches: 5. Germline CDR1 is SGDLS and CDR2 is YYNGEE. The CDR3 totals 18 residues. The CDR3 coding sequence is TGTGCCAGCAGCGTAGCGGGGACAGGGGGTTGCTCTGGAAACACCATATATTTT. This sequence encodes CASSVAGTGGCSGNTIYF.

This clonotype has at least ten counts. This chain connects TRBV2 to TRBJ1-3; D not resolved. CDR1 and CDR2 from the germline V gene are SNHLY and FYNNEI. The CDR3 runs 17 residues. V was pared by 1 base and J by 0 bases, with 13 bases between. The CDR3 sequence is CASSEGWRGFSGNTIYF. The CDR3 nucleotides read TGTGCCAGCAGTGAAGGTTGGCGAGGGTTCTCTGGAAACACCATATATTTT.

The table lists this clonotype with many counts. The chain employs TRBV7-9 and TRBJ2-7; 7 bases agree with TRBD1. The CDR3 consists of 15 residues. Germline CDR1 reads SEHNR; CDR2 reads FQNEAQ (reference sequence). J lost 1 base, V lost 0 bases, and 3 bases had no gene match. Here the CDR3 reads CASSLAGTVSYEQYF. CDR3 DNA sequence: TGTGCCAGCAGCTTAGCGGGGACAGTTTCCTACGAGCAGTACTTC.

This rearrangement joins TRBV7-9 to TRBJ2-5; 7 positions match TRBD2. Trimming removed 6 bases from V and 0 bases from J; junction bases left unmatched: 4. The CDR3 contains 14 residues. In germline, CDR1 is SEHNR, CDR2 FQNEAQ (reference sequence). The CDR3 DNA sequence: TGTGCCAGCAGTAACGGGGGGAACCAAGAGACCCAGTACTTC. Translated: CASSNGGNQETQYF.

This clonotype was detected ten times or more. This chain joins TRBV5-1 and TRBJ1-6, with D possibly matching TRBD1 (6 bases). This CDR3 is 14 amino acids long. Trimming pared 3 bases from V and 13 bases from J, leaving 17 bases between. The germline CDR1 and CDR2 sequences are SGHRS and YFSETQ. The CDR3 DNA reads TGCGCCAGCAGCTCTCAAATGGGGAGGGGGCCCCTCCACTTT. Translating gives CASSSQMGRGPLHF.

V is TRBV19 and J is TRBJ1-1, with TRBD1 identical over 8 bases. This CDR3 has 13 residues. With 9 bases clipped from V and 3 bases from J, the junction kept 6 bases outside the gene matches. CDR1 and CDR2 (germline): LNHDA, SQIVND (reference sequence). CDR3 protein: CARARGRDTEAFF. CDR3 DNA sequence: TGTGCCAGAGCCAGGGGGCGAGACACTGAAGCTTTCTTT.

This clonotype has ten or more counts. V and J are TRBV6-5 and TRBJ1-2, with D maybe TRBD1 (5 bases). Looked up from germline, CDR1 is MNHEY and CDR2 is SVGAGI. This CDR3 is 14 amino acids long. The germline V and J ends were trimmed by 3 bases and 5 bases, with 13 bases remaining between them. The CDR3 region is CASSYSGDQYGYTF. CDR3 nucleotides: TGTGCCAGCAGTTATTCCGGGGACCAATATGGCTACACCTTC.

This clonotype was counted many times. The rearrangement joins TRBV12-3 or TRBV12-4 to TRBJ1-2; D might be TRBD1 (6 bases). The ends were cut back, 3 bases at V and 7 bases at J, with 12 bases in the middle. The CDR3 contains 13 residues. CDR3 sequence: CASSFGGLRGYTF. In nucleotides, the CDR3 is TGTGCCAGCAGTTTTGGGGGGCTTCGTGGCTACACCTTC.

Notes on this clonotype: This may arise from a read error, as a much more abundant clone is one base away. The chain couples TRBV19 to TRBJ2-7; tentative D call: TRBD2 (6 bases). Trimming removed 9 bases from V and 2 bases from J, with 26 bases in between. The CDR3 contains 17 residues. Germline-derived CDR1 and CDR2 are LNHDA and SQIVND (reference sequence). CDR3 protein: CASRTIWRGSRTYEQYF. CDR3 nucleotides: TGTGCCAGCAGAACCATCTGGCGGGGCAGCCGAACCTACGAGCAGTACTTC.

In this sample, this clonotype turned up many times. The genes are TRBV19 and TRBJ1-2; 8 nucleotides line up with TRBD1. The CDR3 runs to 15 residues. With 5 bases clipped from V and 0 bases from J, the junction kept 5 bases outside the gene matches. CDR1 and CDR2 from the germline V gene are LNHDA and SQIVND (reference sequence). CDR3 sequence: CASSAWTGPNYGYTF. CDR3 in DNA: TGTGCCAGTAGTGCATGGACAGGGCCTAACTATGGCTACACCTTC.